This TCR beta chain was identified in a study of T cell changes during pregnancy in multiple sclerosis. This table comes from immunoSEQ multiplex PCR, and its TCRdb copy is limited to in-frame clones, with some not included. The table has 85,000 to 100,000 clones, about 92% seen once. V shed 5 bases and J shed 3 bases, with 11 bases lying between them. The germline CDR1 and CDR2 sequences are SEHNR and FQNEAQ (reference sequence). The CDR3 loop spans 13 amino acids. The clonotype comes from a female donor with multiple sclerosis, enrolled in a pregnancy study. The chain recombines TRBV7-9 with TRBJ2-7; tentatively, D is TRBD2 (6 bases). This specimen was peripheral blood, taken in the first trimester of pregnancy. CDR3 DNA: TGTGCCAGCAGCCCGAGACTAGGCTACGAGCAGTACTTC. As protein: CASSPRLGYEQYF.